What follows is one T cell receptor beta chain and its context. Its specificity is unknown. The entry originates in a study of vaccination effects on CD4 cells after COVID-19. After expansion with viral peptide pools in the ViraFEST assay, antigen-specific CD4+ T cells were sequenced. Subsequent to a culture period of around eleven days, CD4+ T cells were isolated. Researchers swapped half the medium for IL-2 medium on both days 3 and 7. The data were produced by immunoSEQ multiplex PCR, yet TCRdb's version contains in-frame clones alone and is incomplete. The profile shows 50,000 to 65,000 clones, around 81% of them singletons. This sequence originates from a human donor who received a COVID-19 vaccine. Sequenced here: CD4+ T cells from PBMCs cultured with HCoV-229E spike peptides, sampled before COVID-19 vaccination.

The CDR3 is CASSLDGAYEPLHF. The DNA for the CDR3 is TGTGCCAGCAGCCTCGACGGGGCTTATGAACCCCTCCACTTT. The V and J genes are TRBV9 and TRBJ1-6; D might be TRBD1 (5 bases). CDR1 is SGDLS, CDR2 YYNGEE, per germline. The CDR3 sequence is 14 residues long. V lost 4 bases and J 12 bases, leaving 17 bases between the germline ends.